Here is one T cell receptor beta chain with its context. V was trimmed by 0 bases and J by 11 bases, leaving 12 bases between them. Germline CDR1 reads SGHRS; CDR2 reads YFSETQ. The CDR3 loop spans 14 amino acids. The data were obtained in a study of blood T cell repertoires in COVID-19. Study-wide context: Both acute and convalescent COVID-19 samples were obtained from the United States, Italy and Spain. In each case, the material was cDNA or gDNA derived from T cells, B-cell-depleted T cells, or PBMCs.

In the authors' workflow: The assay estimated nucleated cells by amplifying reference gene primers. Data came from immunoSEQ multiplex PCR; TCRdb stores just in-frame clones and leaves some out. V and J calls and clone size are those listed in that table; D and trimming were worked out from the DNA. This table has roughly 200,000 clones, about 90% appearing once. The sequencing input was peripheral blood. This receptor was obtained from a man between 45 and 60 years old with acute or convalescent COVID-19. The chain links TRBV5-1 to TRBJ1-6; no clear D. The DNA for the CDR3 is TGCGCCAGCAGCTTGGATTCGAGGAAGCCACCCCTCCACTTT. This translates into CASSLDSRKPPLHF.